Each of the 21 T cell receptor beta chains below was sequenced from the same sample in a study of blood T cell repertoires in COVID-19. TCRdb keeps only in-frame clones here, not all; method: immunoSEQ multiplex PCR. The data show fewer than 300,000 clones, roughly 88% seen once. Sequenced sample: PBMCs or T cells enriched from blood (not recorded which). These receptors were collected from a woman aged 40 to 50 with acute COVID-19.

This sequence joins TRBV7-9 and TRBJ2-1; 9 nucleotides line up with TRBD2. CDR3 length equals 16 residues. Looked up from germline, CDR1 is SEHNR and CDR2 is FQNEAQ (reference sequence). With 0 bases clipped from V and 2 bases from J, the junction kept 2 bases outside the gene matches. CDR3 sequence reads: CASSLALAGTYNEQFF. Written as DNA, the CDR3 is TGTGCCAGCAGCTTAGCACTAGCGGGTACCTACAATGAGCAGTTCTTC.

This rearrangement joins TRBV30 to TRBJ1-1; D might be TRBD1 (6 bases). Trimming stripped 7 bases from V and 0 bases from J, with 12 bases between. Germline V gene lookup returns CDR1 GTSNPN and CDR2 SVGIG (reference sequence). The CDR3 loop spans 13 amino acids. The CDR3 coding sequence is TGTGCCTACCTAACAGGGTTGAACACTGAAGCTTTCTTT. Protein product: CAYLTGLNTEAFF.

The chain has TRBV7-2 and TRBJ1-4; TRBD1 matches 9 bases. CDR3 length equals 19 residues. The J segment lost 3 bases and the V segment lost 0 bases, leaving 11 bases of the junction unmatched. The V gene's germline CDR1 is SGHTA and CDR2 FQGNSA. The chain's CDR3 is CASSLAIDRGGAANEKLFF. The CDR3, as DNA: TGTGCCAGCAGCTTAGCGATCGACAGGGGGGGAGCGGCTAATGAAAAACTGTTTTTT.

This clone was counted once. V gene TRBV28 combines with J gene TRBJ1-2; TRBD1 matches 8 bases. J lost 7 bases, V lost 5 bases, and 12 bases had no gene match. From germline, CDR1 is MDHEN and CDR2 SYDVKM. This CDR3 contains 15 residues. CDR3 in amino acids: CASSIALDRGAGYTF. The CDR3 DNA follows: TGTGCCAGCAGTATCGCCCTAGACAGGGGAGCTGGCTACACCTTC.

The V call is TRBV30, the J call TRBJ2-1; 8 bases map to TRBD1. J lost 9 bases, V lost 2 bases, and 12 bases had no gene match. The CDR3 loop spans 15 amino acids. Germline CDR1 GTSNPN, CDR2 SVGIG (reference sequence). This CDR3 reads CAWSTRDRRFLEQFF. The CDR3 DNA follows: TGTGCCTGGAGTACCCGGGACAGGCGTTTTCTTGAGCAGTTCTTC. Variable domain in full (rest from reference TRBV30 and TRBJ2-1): SQTIHQWPATLVQPVGSPLSLECTVEGTSNPNLYWYRQAAGRGLQLLFYSVGIGQISSEVPQNLSASRPQDRQFILSSKKLLLSDSGFYLCAWSTRDRRFLEQFFGPGTRLTVL.

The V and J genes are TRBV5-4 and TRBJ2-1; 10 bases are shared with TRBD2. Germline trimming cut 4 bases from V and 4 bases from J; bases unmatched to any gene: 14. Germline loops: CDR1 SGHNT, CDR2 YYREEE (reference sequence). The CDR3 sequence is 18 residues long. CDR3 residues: CASSKGLARGGVYNEQFF. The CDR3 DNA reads TGTGCCAGCAGCAAGGGACTAGCGAGGGGAGGGGTTTACAATGAGCAGTTCTTC.

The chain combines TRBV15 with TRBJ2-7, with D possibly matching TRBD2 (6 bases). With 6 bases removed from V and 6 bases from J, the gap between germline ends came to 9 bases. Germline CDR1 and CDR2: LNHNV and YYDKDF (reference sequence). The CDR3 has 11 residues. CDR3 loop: CATRTSSEQYF. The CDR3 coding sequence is TGTGCCACCAGGACTAGTAGCGAGCAGTACTTC.

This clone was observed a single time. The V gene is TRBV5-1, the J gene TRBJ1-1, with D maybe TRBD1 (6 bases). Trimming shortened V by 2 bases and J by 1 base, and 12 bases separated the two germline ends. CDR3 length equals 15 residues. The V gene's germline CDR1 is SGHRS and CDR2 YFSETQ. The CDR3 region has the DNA TGCGCCAGCAGCTTTGCAGGGGCTGGGAACACTGAAGCTTTCTTT. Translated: CASSFAGAGNTEAFF.

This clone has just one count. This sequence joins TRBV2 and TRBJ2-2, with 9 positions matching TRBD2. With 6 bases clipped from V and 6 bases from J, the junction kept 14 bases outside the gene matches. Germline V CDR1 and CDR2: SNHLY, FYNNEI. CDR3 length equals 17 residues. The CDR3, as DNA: TGTGCCAGCAGGCCAGATGGGGTAGCGGGAGTGGCCGGGGAGCTGTTTTTT. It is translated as CASRPDGVAGVAGELFF.

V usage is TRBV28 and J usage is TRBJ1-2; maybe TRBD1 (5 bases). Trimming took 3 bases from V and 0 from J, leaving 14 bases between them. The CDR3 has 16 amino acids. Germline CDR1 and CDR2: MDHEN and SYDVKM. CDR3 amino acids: CASSFRSGTANYGYTF. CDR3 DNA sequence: TGTGCCAGCAGTTTCCGAAGCGGGACCGCTAACTATGGCTACACCTTC.

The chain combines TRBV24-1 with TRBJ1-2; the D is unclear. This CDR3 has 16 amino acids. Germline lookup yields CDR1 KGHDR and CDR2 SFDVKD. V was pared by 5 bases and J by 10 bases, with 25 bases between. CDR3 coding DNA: TGTGCCACCAGTGCTTGGTGGGCCAGCCGAACCACTTACTACACCTTC. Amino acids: CATSAWWASRTTYYTF.

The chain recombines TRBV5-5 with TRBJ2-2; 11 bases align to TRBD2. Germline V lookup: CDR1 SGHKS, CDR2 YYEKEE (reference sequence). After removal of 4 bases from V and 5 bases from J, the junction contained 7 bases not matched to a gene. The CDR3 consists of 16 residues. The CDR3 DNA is TGTGCCAGCAGCGCTACTAGCGGGAGTATTACCGGGGAGCTGTTTTTT. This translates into CASSATSGSITGELFF.

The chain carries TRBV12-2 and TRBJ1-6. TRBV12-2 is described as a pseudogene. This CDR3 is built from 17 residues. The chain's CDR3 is CASRLGKGGDNNSPLHF. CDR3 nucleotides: TGTGCAAGTCGCTTAGGAAAAGGGGGGGACAACAATTCACCCCTCCACTTT.

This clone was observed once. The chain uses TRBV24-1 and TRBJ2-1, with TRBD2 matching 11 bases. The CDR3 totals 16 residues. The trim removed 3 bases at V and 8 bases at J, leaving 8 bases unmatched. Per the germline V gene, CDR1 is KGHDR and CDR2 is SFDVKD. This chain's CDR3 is CATSDVAGGYMDEQFF. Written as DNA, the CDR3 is TGTGCCACCAGTGATGTAGCGGGAGGGTATATGGATGAGCAGTTCTTC.

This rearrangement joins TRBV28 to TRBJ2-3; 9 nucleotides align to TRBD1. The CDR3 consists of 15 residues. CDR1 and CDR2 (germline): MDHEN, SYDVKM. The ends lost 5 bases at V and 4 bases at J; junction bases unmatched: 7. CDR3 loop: CASSPWTGAPDTQYF. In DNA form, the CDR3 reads TGTGCCAGCAGTCCCTGGACAGGGGCCCCAGATACGCAGTATTTT.

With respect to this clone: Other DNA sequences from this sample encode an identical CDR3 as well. In nucleotides, the CDR3 is TGTGCCAGTAGTATGAGACAGAACTATGGCTACACCTTC. It encodes CASSMRQNYGYTF. The rearrangement uses TRBV19 and TRBJ1-2; TRBD1 is a possible D gene (5 bases). Germline V gives CDR1 LNHDA, CDR2 SQIVND (reference sequence). This CDR3 is 13 amino acids long. Between the trimmed V and J ends, which lost 3 bases and 2 bases, there was a span of 7 bases.

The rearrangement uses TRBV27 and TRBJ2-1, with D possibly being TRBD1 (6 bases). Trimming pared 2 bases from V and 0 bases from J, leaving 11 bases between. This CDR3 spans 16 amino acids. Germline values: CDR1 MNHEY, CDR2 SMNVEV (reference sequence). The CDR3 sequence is CASSLEGTLSYNEQFF. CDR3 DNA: TGTGCCAGCAGTTTAGAGGGGACACTCTCCTACAATGAGCAGTTCTTC.

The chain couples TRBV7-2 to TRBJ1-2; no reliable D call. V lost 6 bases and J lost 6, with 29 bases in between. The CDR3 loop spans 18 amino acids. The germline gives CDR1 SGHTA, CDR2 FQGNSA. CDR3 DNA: TGTGCCAGCAGTCTCAGGTCCCCGGGGAGGAGGAGGCAAGATGGCTACACCTTC. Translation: CASSLRSPGRRRQDGYTF.

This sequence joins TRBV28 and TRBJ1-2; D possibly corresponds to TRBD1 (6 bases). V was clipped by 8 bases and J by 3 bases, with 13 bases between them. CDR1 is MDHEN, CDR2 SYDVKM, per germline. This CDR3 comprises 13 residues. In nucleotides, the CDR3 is TGTGCCAGCGTTCAGGGGCTGGACTATGGCTACACCTTC. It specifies CASVQGLDYGYTF.

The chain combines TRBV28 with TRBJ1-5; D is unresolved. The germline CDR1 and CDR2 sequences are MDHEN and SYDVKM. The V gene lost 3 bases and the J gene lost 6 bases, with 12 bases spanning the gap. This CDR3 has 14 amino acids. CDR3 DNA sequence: TGTGCCAGCAGTTTGTTCGGGGATGGTCAGCCCCAGCATTTT. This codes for CASSLFGDGQPQHF. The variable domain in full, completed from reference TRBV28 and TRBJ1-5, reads DVKVTQSSRYLVKRTGEKVFLECVQDMDHENMFWYRQDPGLGLRLIYFSYDVKMKEKGDIPEGYSVSREKKERFSLILESASTNQTSMYLCASSLFGDGQPQHFGDGTRLSIL.

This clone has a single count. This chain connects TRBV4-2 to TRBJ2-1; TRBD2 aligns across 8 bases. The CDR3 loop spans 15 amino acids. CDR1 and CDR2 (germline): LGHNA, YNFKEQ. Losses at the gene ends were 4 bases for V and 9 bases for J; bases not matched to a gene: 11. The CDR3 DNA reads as TGTGCCAGCAGCCTCCCCGGACTAGCCCCCAGTGAGCAGTTCTTC. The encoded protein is CASSLPGLAPSEQFF.